This T cell receptor (beta chain) was sequenced in a study of T cell responses to AZD1222 COVID-19 vaccine. Study outcomes and limitations: Nearly half of the spike-specific TCRs reportedly recognize variant regions that carry no mutations. Among those given AZD1222, only six were seropositive at baseline.

For this clone: Its antigen is undetermined.

The table came from immunoSEQ multiplex PCR; TCRdb's copy has only in-frame clones and leaves some out. The table records 65,000 to 95,000 clones, about 90% of them present only once. The V gene lost 0 bases and the J gene lost 0 bases, with 12 bases spanning the gap. CDR3 length equals 17 residues. Germline CDR1 and CDR2: SGDLS and YYNGEE. The chain carries TRBV9 and TRBJ2-2; TRBD2 might be the D (5 bases). The sequence came from an adult in good health. Sequencing was performed on peripheral blood, taken on day 0 of MenACWY control vaccination. The CDR3 region is CASSVAPGTANTGELFF. The CDR3 bases are TGTGCCAGCAGCGTAGCCCCGGGAACAGCGAACACCGGGGAGCTGTTTTTT.